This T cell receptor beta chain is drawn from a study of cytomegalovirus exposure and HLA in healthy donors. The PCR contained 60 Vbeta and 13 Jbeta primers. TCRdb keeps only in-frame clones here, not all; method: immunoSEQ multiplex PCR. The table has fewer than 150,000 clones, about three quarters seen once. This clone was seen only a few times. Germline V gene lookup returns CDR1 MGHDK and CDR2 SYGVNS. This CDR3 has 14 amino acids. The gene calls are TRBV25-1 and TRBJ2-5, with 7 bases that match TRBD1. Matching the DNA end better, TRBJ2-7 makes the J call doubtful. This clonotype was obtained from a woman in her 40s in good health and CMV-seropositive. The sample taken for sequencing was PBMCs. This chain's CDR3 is CASSGIDRAHEQYF. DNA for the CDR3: TGTGCCAGCAGTGGAATCGACAGGGCCCACGAGCAGTACTTC.